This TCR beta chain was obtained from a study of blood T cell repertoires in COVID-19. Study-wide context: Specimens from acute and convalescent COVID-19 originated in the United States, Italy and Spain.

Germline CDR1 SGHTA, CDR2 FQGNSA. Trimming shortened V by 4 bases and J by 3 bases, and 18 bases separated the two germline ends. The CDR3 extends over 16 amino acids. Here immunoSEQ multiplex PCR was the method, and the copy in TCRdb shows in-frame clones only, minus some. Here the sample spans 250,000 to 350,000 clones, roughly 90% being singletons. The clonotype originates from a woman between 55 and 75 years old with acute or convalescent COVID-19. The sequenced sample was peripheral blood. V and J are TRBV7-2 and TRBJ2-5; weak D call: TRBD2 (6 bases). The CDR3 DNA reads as TGTGCCAGCAGCTCGGGGGAAGCCAGGAGCAAAGAGACCCAGTACTTC. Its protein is CASSSGEARSKETQYF.